These T cell receptor beta chains were read from a single sample in a study of blood T cell repertoires in COVID-19. TCRdb's table, derived via immunoSEQ multiplex PCR, lists solely in-frame clones and lacks some. The repertoire includes about 170,000 clones, more than 65% of them detected once, and 2.6% sits in the top ten. The sample taken for sequencing was peripheral blood. The receptor source for this set is a human donor with acute or convalescent COVID-19. The donor label of this sample is uncertain. CDR3s include the opening cysteine and the closing phenylalanine or tryptophan. The D gene is left open where the match is weak. Only some rows state a clone size, as once, few, many or a class for expanded clones.

d_call clone_size j_call v_call cdr3_aa cdr3_nt
TRBD2 - TRBJ2-5 TRBV5-4 CASSLGLAGQETQYF TGTGCCAGCAGCCTAGGACTAGCGGGTCAAGAGACCCAGTACTTC
- - TRBJ2-7 TRBV11-2 CASSKYRDISYEQYF TGTGCCAGCAGCAAATACCGGGACATCTCCTACGAGCAGTACTTC
TRBD1 - TRBJ2-3 TRBV5-1 CASSSMTGSATDTQYF TGCGCCAGCAGCTCTATGACAGGGTCTGCCACAGATACGCAGTATTTT
- - TRBJ1-2 TRBV2 CASRRGRDGYTF TGTGCCAGCAGGCGGGGAAGGGATGGCTACACCTTC
TRBD2 few TRBJ2-1 TRBV3-1/TRBV3-2 CASSQDFTSGSSYNEQFF TGTGCCAGCAGCCAAGATTTCACTAGCGGGAGCTCCTACAATGAGCAGTTCTTC
- - TRBJ2-3 TRBV4-2 CASSHQRTDTQYF TGTGCCAGCAGCCATCAGCGAACAGATACGCAGTATTTT
TRBD1 - TRBJ2-5 TRBV30 CAWSRDSQETQYF TGTGCCTGGAGTCGGGACAGCCAAGAGACCCAGTACTTC
TRBD1 - TRBJ1-2 TRBV27 CASSLSGQGVYGYTF TGTGCCAGCAGTTTATCGGGACAGGGGGTCTATGGCTACACCTTC
TRBD2 - TRBJ2-3 TRBV6-5 CASSLTSGTDTQYF TGTGCCAGCAGTCTAACTAGCGGAACAGATACGCAGTATTTT
- - TRBJ1-1 TRBV12-3/TRBV12-4 CASRREQKAFF TGTGCCAGCAGACGGGAGCAAAAAGCTTTCTTT
- - TRBJ2-1 TRBV11-3 CASSSGDPRDEQFF TGTGCCAGCAGCTCCGGGGATCCCAGAGATGAGCAGTTCTTC
TRBD2 - TRBJ2-1 TRBV7-2 CASSLALTSGYNEQFF TGTGCCAGCAGCTTAGCTTTGACTAGCGGCTACAATGAGCAGTTCTTC
TRBD1 once TRBJ1-6 TRBV6-1 CASSEGTGQSPLHF TGTGCCAGCAGTGAGGGGACAGGCCAATCACCCCTCCACTTT
TRBD1 - TRBJ2-3 TRBV30 CAWSRAGGSTQYF TGTGCCTGGAGCAGAGCAGGGGGCAGTACGCAGTATTTT
TRBD1 - TRBJ1-1 TRBV19 CATKGGTGGFTEAFF TGTGCCACCAAGGGGGGGACAGGGGGTTTCACTGAAGCTTTCTTT
TRBD2 - TRBJ2-7 TRBV5-1 CASGQTSGRRDEQYF TGCGCCAGCGGTCAGACTAGCGGGAGGAGGGACGAGCAGTACTTC
TRBD2 - TRBJ2-7 TRBV18 CASSQPGLAGAYEQYF TGTGCCAGCTCACAGCCAGGACTAGCGGGTGCCTACGAGCAGTACTTC
- - TRBJ1-5 TRBV2 CASSELDRGRYQPQHF TGTGCCAGCAGTGAGTTGGATAGGGGAAGGTATCAGCCCCAGCATTTT
TRBD1 - TRBJ2-7 TRBV7-9 CASSPLGQAAYEQYF TGTGCCAGCAGCCCGCTGGGACAGGCCGCCTACGAGCAGTACTTC
- once TRBJ1-4 TRBV20-1 CSAQESRGLFF TGCAGTGCCCAGGAGAGTAGGGGACTGTTTTTT
TRBD2 - TRBJ2-7 TRBV19 CASSTGLAGTYEQYF TGTGCCAGTAGTACCGGACTAGCGGGGACCTACGAGCAGTACTTC
- few TRBJ1-1 TRBV7-3 CASSSVGGDTEAFF TGTGCCAGCAGCTCGGTAGGGGGGGACACTGAAGCTTTCTTT
- - TRBJ2-7 TRBV5-5 CASSRDSYEQYF TGTGCCAGCAGCCGAGACAGTTACGAGCAGTACTTC
TRBD1 - TRBJ2-7 TRBV18 CASSPAPGQVSYEQYF TGTGCCAGCTCACCAGCTCCGGGACAGGTCTCCTACGAGCAGTACTTC
TRBD2 - TRBJ2-1 TRBV27 CASSRRLQTSGALRGEQFF TGTGCCAGCAGTCGCCGCCTTCAGACTAGCGGGGCCCTTAGGGGTGAGCAGTTCTTC
- - TRBJ2-7 TRBV30 CAWSVSQKYEQYF TGTGCCTGGAGTGTAAGTCAGAAATACGAGCAGTACTTC
TRBD1 - TRBJ2-1 TRBV7-2 CASGFRQGSSYNEQFF TGTGCCAGCGGTTTCCGACAGGGGAGCTCCTACAATGAGCAGTTCTTC
TRBD2 once TRBJ2-1 TRBV10-1 CASSESQRGVYNEQFF TGCGCCAGCAGTGAGTCCCAGCGGGGGGTCTACAATGAGCAGTTCTTC
TRBD2 - TRBJ2-1 TRBV7-2 CASLWTSGGDEQFF TGTGCCAGCCTCTGGACTAGCGGGGGGGATGAGCAGTTCTTC
- - TRBJ1-1 TRBV7-9 CASSQRRNTEAFF TGTGCCAGCAGCCAGAGGCGTAACACTGAAGCTTTCTTT
- - TRBJ1-2 TRBV5-1 CASSLAEGSNGYTF TGCGCCAGCAGCTTGGCGGAGGGTTCAAATGGCTACACCTTC
TRBD2 - TRBJ2-7 TRBV2 CASRRASGAHEQYF TGTGCCAGCAGGAGAGCTAGCGGGGCTCACGAGCAGTACTTC
- - TRBJ2-7 TRBV28 CASSSGSIYEQYF TGTGCCAGCAGTTCAGGGTCGATCTACGAGCAGTACTTC
TRBD2 - TRBJ2-3 TRBV7-2 CASSVSGDPSTDTQYF TGTGCCAGCAGCGTTAGCGGGGACCCTAGCACAGATACGCAGTATTTT
- once TRBJ1-1 TRBV27 CASSPRDSMNTEAFF TGTGCCAGCAGTCCTCGGGACTCCATGAACACTGAAGCTTTCTTT
- - TRBJ1-2 TRBV29-1 CSDGAYGYTF TGCAGCGATGGGGCCTATGGCTACACCTTC
- - TRBJ2-7 TRBV3-1/TRBV3-2 CASSLLSVPYEQYF TGTGCCAGCAGCCTCTTGTCGGTACCCTACGAGCAGTACTTC
TRBD1 - TRBJ2-1 TRBV11-3 CASSLFGTGPFNEQFF TGTGCCAGCAGCTTATTCGGGACAGGGCCCTTTAATGAGCAGTTCTTC
- - TRBJ2-2 TRBV15 CATSRDQRAGELFF TGTGCCACCAGCAGAGATCAACGGGCCGGGGAGCTGTTTTTT
TRBD1 once TRBJ2-7 TRBV19 CASSSRDRGYEQYF TGTGCCAGTAGTAGCCGGGACAGGGGCTACGAGCAGTACTTC
TRBD1 - TRBJ2-7 TRBV11-2 CASSSSTGPVEQYF TGTGCCAGCAGCTCATCGACAGGGCCGGTCGAGCAGTACTTC
TRBD2 - TRBJ2-5 TRBV12-5 CASGLGETSGGPKTQYF TGTGCTAGTGGTTTGGGGGAGACTAGCGGGGGCCCGAAGACCCAGTACTTC
TRBD1 - TRBJ2-2 TRBV7-9 CASSLKKGYRGKSGELFF TGTGCCAGCAGCTTAAAGAAAGGGTACAGGGGGAAATCCGGGGAGCTGTTTTTT
- - TRBJ1-3 TRBV5-6 CASSLDSYSGNTIYF TGTGCCAGCAGCTTGGACAGCTACTCTGGAAACACCATATATTTT
- - TRBJ1-1 TRBV7-8 CASSLESRRVTEAFF TGTGCCAGCAGCTTAGAGTCCCGCAGGGTCACTGAAGCTTTCTTT
- - TRBJ2-7 TRBV30 CAWKRGISYVEQYF TGTGCCTGGAAACGGGGAATATCCTACGTGGAGCAGTACTTC
- - TRBJ2-2 TRBV5-1 CASSPGLNTGELFF TGCGCCAGCAGCCCGGGACTGAACACCGGGGAGCTGTTTTTT
TRBD1 - TRBJ2-2 TRBV5-1 CASSLEGDRGTGELFF TGCGCCAGCAGCTTGGAGGGGGACAGGGGTACCGGGGAGCTGTTTTTT
TRBD2 - TRBJ2-7 TRBV5-1 CASSTGGSDEQYF TGCGCCAGCAGTACCGGCGGGAGCGACGAGCAGTACTTC
- once TRBJ1-4 TRBV18 CASSPPAGSGGGKLFF TGTGCCAGCTCACCACCGGCAGGTTCGGGGGGAGGAAAACTGTTTTTT
- - TRBJ2-3 TRBV19 CASSMDGSRDTQYF TGTGCCAGTAGTATGGACGGGAGTCGGGATACGCAGTATTTT
TRBD2 - TRBJ2-7 TRBV10-3 CAISDGSGESYEQYF TGTGCCATCAGTGATGGTAGCGGGGAGTCCTACGAGCAGTACTTC
- - TRBJ2-1 TRBV7-2 CASSSAGAIYNEQFF TGTGCCAGCAGCTCGGCGGGGGCAATCTACAATGAGCAGTTCTTC
TRBD1 once TRBJ1-1 TRBV5-8 CATNRGRWGTEAFF TGTGCCACCAACAGGGGGCGGTGGGGCACTGAAGCTTTCTTT
- - TRBJ1-2 TRBV19 CASTGPYYGYTF TGTGCCAGTACTGGGCCCTACTATGGCTACACCTTC
TRBD1 - TRBJ1-2 TRBV7-9 CASSLGQGAYGYTF TGTGCCAGCAGCCTTGGACAGGGGGCCTATGGCTACACCTTC
- - TRBJ1-2 TRBV18 CASSPVYQGNYGYTF TGTGCCAGCTCACCAGTGTATCAGGGAAACTATGGCTACACCTTC
- few TRBJ2-5 TRBV3-1/TRBV3-2 CASSQSETQYF TGTGCCAGCAGCCAGAGTGAGACCCAGTACTTC
- - TRBJ2-7 TRBV11-1 CASSFSSGVWYEQYF TGTGCCAGCAGCTTCTCCAGCGGCGTCTGGTACGAGCAGTACTTC
- few TRBJ2-1 TRBV7-2 CASTLWGGARVEQFF TGTGCCAGCACCCTCTGGGGGGGGGCGAGGGTTGAGCAGTTCTTC